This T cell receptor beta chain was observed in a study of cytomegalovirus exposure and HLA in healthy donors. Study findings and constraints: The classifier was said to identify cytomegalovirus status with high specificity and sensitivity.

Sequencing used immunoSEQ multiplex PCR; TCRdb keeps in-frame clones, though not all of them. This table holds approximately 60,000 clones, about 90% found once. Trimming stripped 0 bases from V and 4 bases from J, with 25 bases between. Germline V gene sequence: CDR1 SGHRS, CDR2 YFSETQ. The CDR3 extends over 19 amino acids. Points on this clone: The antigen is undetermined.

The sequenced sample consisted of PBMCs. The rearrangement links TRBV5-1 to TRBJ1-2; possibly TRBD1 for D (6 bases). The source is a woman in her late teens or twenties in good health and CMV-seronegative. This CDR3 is CASSLDSTGSISNGYGYTF. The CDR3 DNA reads TGCGCCAGCAGCTTGGACTCGACAGGATCTATCTCTAACGGCTATGGCTACACCTTC.